These T cell receptor beta chains were read from a single sample in a study of T cell changes during pregnancy in multiple sclerosis. Clones were sequenced by immunoSEQ multiplex PCR, and TCRdb holds only the in-frame ones, with some missing. The repertoire consists of about 100,000 clones, with approximately 91% occurring once and the leading ten covering 3.1%. The material sequenced was peripheral blood, taken in the second trimester of pregnancy. The receptors shown here come from a female donor with multiple sclerosis, enrolled in a pregnancy study. The CDR3 runs from the conserved cysteine through the conserved F or W. Fields, in order: CDR3 protein, CDR3 DNA, V gene, J gene, clone size, D gene. The D gene is left open where the match is weak. Not every row has a clone size; where given, it reads once, few, many or a size class.

CDR3aa: CASSSGPGDEQYF
CDR3nt: TGTGCCAGCAGTTCCGGGCCCGGGGACGAGCAGTACTTC
v_gene: TRBV7-2
j_gene: TRBJ2-7
abundance: NA
d_gene: NA

CDR3aa: CASSLAGTGGGYTF
CDR3nt: TGCGCCAGCAGCTTGGCCGGGACAGGGGGTGGCTACACCTTC
v_gene: TRBV5-1
j_gene: TRBJ1-2
abundance: NA
d_gene: TRBD1

CDR3aa: CASSLASGIKAFF
CDR3nt: TGTGCCAGCAGCTTAGCAAGCGGCATCAAAGCTTTCTTT
v_gene: TRBV7-9
j_gene: TRBJ1-1
abundance: NA
d_gene: NA

CDR3aa: CASSYGGLAGGSSTDTQYF
CDR3nt: TGTGCCAGCAGCTATGGGGGGCTAGCGGGAGGGTCTAGCACAGATACGCAGTATTTT
v_gene: TRBV4-2
j_gene: TRBJ2-3
abundance: NA
d_gene: TRBD2

CDR3aa: CASSGTGENTEAFF
CDR3nt: TGTGCCAGCTCCGGGACAGGGGAGAACACTGAAGCTTTCTTT
v_gene: TRBV13
j_gene: TRBJ1-1
abundance: NA
d_gene: TRBD1

CDR3aa: CASSGGASGPTTF
CDR3nt: TGTGCCAGCAGCGGGGGCGCTAGCGGCCCGACTACCTTC
v_gene: TRBV5-6
j_gene: TRBJ2-4
abundance: NA
d_gene: NA

CDR3aa: CASSMGGLAGETQYF
CDR3nt: TGTGCCAGTAGTATGGGGGGGCTAGCGGGAGAGACCCAGTACTTC
v_gene: TRBV19
j_gene: TRBJ2-5
abundance: NA
d_gene: TRBD2

CDR3aa: CASSLEGTEAFF
CDR3nt: TGTGCCAGCAGTTTGGAGGGGACTGAAGCTTTCTTT
v_gene: TRBV28
j_gene: TRBJ1-1
abundance: NA
d_gene: NA

CDR3aa: CASSFARGLPAEQYF
CDR3nt: TGTGCCAGCAGCTTTGCCCGGGGTCTCCCGGCCGAGCAGTACTTC
v_gene: TRBV5-6
j_gene: TRBJ2-7
abundance: NA
d_gene: NA

CDR3aa: CASSLNEREWSTDTQYF
CDR3nt: TGTGCCAGCAGCTTAAATGAGCGGGAGTGGAGCACAGATACGCAGTATTTT
v_gene: TRBV7-9
j_gene: TRBJ2-3
abundance: NA
d_gene: TRBD2

CDR3aa: CASSVELAGGLNEQFF
CDR3nt: TGTGCCAGCAGCGTAGAATTAGCGGGAGGGTTGAATGAGCAGTTCTTC
v_gene: TRBV9
j_gene: TRBJ2-1
abundance: NA
d_gene: TRBD2

CDR3aa: CASTPRDRSYNEQFF
CDR3nt: TGTGCCAGCACCCCAAGGGACAGATCCTACAATGAGCAGTTCTTC
v_gene: TRBV7-9
j_gene: TRBJ2-1
abundance: NA
d_gene: TRBD1

CDR3aa: CASSFRDRGGEQYF
CDR3nt: TGCGCCAGCAGCTTCCGGGACAGGGGGGGCGAGCAGTACTTC
v_gene: TRBV5-1
j_gene: TRBJ2-7
abundance: NA
d_gene: TRBD1

CDR3aa: CASSQIAGGPDTQYF
CDR3nt: TGCGCCAGCAGCCAAATAGCGGGAGGTCCAGATACGCAGTATTTT
v_gene: TRBV4-1
j_gene: TRBJ2-3
abundance: NA
d_gene: TRBD2

CDR3aa: CASSKGTGSSRDDGYTF
CDR3nt: TGTGCCAGCAGCAAGGGGACAGGGTCTAGCCGGGACGACGGCTACACCTTC
v_gene: TRBV13
j_gene: TRBJ1-2
abundance: NA
d_gene: TRBD1

CDR3aa: CASSLDGRAAETQYF
CDR3nt: TGCGCCAGCAGCTTAGACGGGAGGGCCGCCGAGACCCAGTACTTC
v_gene: TRBV5-1
j_gene: TRBJ2-5
abundance: NA
d_gene: TRBD2

CDR3aa: CASSRAGGPSTGELFF
CDR3nt: TGTGCCAGCAGCCGTGCGGGAGGGCCTTCCACCGGGGAGCTGTTTTTT
v_gene: TRBV4-2
j_gene: TRBJ2-2
abundance: NA
d_gene: TRBD2

CDR3aa: CASSLGSHSSDTQYF
CDR3nt: TGTGCCAGCAGCTTAGGGAGTCATAGCTCGGATACGCAGTATTTT
v_gene: TRBV11-2
j_gene: TRBJ2-3
abundance: NA
d_gene: NA

CDR3aa: CASQGGSYEQYF
CDR3nt: TGTGCCTCCCAGGGTGGGTCCTACGAGCAGTACTTC
v_gene: TRBV30
j_gene: TRBJ2-7
abundance: NA
d_gene: NA

CDR3aa: CASSPTRPGTGGYEQYF
CDR3nt: TGTGCCAGCAGTCCGACCCGACCCGGGACAGGGGGGTACGAGCAGTACTTC
v_gene: TRBV27
j_gene: TRBJ2-7
abundance: NA
d_gene: TRBD1

CDR3aa: CASSSLGANAYEQYF
CDR3nt: TGTGCCAGCAGTTCCCTTGGGGCTAATGCATACGAGCAGTACTTC
v_gene: TRBV11-2
j_gene: TRBJ2-7
abundance: NA
d_gene: NA

CDR3aa: CASSSPSAASSYNEQFF
CDR3nt: TGTGCCAGCAGCTCTCCTAGCGCCGCCAGCTCCTACAATGAGCAGTTCTTC
v_gene: TRBV7-9
j_gene: TRBJ2-1
abundance: NA
d_gene: NA

CDR3aa: CASSLVGGTGGSSGANVLTF
CDR3nt: TGTGCCAGCAGCTTAGTCGGTGGAACAGGGGGCAGCTCTGGGGCCAACGTCCTGACTTTC
v_gene: TRBV7-8
j_gene: TRBJ2-6
abundance: NA
d_gene: TRBD1

CDR3aa: CASSPTSGSLDEQYF
CDR3nt: TGTGCCAGCAGCCCGACTAGCGGGAGTTTGGATGAGCAGTACTTC
v_gene: TRBV7-8
j_gene: TRBJ2-7
abundance: NA
d_gene: TRBD2

CDR3aa: CASSLLAGLFF
CDR3nt: TGTGCCAGCAGCTTGTTGGCTGGGCTGTTCTTC
v_gene: TRBV5-5
j_gene: TRBJ2-1
abundance: NA
d_gene: NA

CDR3aa: CASSAEGDNYGYTF
CDR3nt: TGTGCCAGCAGCGCAGAGGGGGATAACTATGGCTACACCTTC
v_gene: TRBV11-2
j_gene: TRBJ1-2
abundance: NA
d_gene: NA

CDR3aa: CSARTGEQYF
CDR3nt: TGCAGCGCTCGGACAGGCGAGCAGTATTTT
v_gene: TRBV29-1
j_gene: TRBJ2-3
abundance: once
d_gene: TRBD1

CDR3aa: CAISPLGDGYTF
CDR3nt: TGTGCCATCAGTCCTCTAGGCGATGGCTACACCTTC
v_gene: TRBV10-3
j_gene: TRBJ1-2
abundance: once
d_gene: NA

CDR3aa: CASRAWGATSGSTKNIQYF
CDR3nt: TGCGCCAGCAGGGCCTGGGGGGCCACGAGCGGGAGTACCAAAAACATTCAGTACTTC
v_gene: TRBV5-1
j_gene: TRBJ2-4
abundance: NA
d_gene: TRBD2

CDR3aa: CASGVTAYGYTF
CDR3nt: TGTGCCAGCGGGGTGACAGCCTATGGCTACACCTTC
v_gene: TRBV27
j_gene: TRBJ1-2
abundance: NA
d_gene: NA

CDR3aa: CASSQDSTGEDEQFF
CDR3nt: TGCGCCAGCAGCCAAGATAGTACAGGGGAGGATGAGCAGTTCTTC
v_gene: TRBV4-3
j_gene: TRBJ2-1
abundance: NA
d_gene: NA

CDR3aa: CASSYRGTNTEAFF
CDR3nt: TGTGCCAGCAGCTACAGGGGAACGAACACTGAAGCTTTCTTT
v_gene: TRBV7-9
j_gene: TRBJ1-1
abundance: few
d_gene: TRBD1

CDR3aa: CASSVGDRGIINEKLFF
CDR3nt: TGTGCCAGCAGCGTAGGCGACAGGGGGATTATTAATGAAAAACTGTTTTTT
v_gene: TRBV9
j_gene: TRBJ1-4
abundance: NA
d_gene: TRBD1

CDR3aa: CASITGGAPSYNEQFF
CDR3nt: TGTGCCAGCATTACAGGGGGCGCCCCGTCCTACAATGAGCAGTTCTTC
v_gene: TRBV11-2
j_gene: TRBJ2-1
abundance: NA
d_gene: TRBD1

CDR3aa: CASSVMGRRVGNQPQHF
CDR3nt: TGTGCCAGCAGTGTTATGGGGAGGAGAGTCGGCAATCAGCCCCAGCATTTT
v_gene: TRBV2
j_gene: TRBJ1-5
abundance: NA
d_gene: NA

CDR3aa: CASSGSQGGSYEQYF
CDR3nt: TGTGCCAGCAGTGGGTCCCAGGGTGGGTCCTACGAGCAGTACTTC
v_gene: TRBV7-6
j_gene: TRBJ2-7
abundance: NA
d_gene: NA

CDR3aa: CASSLAGIDTEAFF
CDR3nt: TGTGCCAGCAGTTTGGCGGGGATTGACACTGAAGCTTTCTTT
v_gene: TRBV28
j_gene: TRBJ1-1
abundance: NA
d_gene: NA

CDR3aa: CASRGAGSGRYNEQFF
CDR3nt: TGTGCCAGCCGAGGGGCCGGTAGCGGGAGGTACAATGAGCAGTTCTTC
v_gene: TRBV2
j_gene: TRBJ2-1
abundance: NA
d_gene: TRBD2

CDR3aa: CASSVGTGSSGNTIYF
CDR3nt: TGTGCCAGCAGCGTAGGGACAGGGTCCTCTGGAAACACCATATATTTT
v_gene: TRBV9
j_gene: TRBJ1-3
abundance: NA
d_gene: TRBD1

CDR3aa: CASSLGGGEAFF
CDR3nt: TGTGCCAGCAGCTTAGGGGGAGGTGAAGCTTTCTTT
v_gene: TRBV7-3
j_gene: TRBJ1-1
abundance: NA
d_gene: NA

CDR3aa: CASSSPERVLTYEQYF
CDR3nt: TGTGCCAGCAGTTCCCCTGAGCGGGTCTTAACCTACGAGCAGTACTTC
v_gene: TRBV28
j_gene: TRBJ2-7
abundance: NA
d_gene: NA

CDR3aa: CASSEAWGPFNPGELFF
CDR3nt: TGTGCCAGCAGTGAAGCTTGGGGGCCGTTTAATCCCGGGGAGCTGTTTTTT
v_gene: TRBV6-1
j_gene: TRBJ2-2
abundance: NA
d_gene: NA

CDR3aa: CASSLPGTELREGGNEQYF
CDR3nt: TGTGCCAGCAGTTTACCCGGGACAGAGCTGCGGGAGGGCGGCAACGAGCAGTACTTC
v_gene: TRBV28
j_gene: TRBJ2-7
abundance: NA
d_gene: TRBD2

CDR3aa: CASSPSGGDRRDGYTF
CDR3nt: TGTGCCAGCAGCCCGAGCGGGGGTGACAGGCGGGATGGCTACACCTTC
v_gene: TRBV5-5
j_gene: TRBJ1-2
abundance: NA
d_gene: NA